This is a list of T cell receptor beta chains from one sample in a study of quantifying T cell responses using KT2 cells. In TCRdb, the UMI-ligation and nested PCR reads were re-called with MiXCR into one record per CDR3 protein. The sample has tens of thousands of distinct CDR3 sequences; 7.3% are singletons. The sample comprised PBMCs spiked with cells of the T cell clone KT2. These receptors all stem from a human donor. The CDR3 runs from the conserved cysteine through the conserved F or W. A D gene is named only where the DNA matches it firmly. Size values are once, few and many counts, or a class for expanded clones, and some rows have none.

V gene: TRBV6-2/TRBV6-3; clone size: many; D gene: TRBD2; J gene: TRBJ2-7; CDR3 DNA: TGTGCCAGCAGTTACTCCCGGACTAGCTCCTACGAGCAGTACTTC; CDR3 protein: CASSYSRTSSYEQYF
V gene: TRBV3-1; clone size: -; D gene: -; J gene: TRBJ1-5; CDR3 DNA: TGTGCCAGCAGCCAAGGGCGGGGGGTTCAGCCCCAGCATTTT; CDR3 protein: CASSQGRGVQPQHF
V gene: TRBV27; clone size: many; D gene: -; J gene: TRBJ1-1; CDR3 DNA: TGTGCCAGCAGTACGGACCGGAACACTGAAGCTTTCTTT; CDR3 protein: CASSTDRNTEAFF
V gene: TRBV18; clone size: many; D gene: TRBD2; J gene: TRBJ2-2; CDR3 DNA: TGTGCCAGCTCACCATTGGCGGGAGCCCGGTCTGTCGGCACCGGGGAGCTGTTTTTT; CDR3 protein: CASSPLAGARSVGTGELFF
V gene: TRBV24-1; clone size: -; D gene: -; J gene: TRBJ1-1; CDR3 DNA: TGTGCCACCAGTGATTCAGGGACAACTGAAGCTTTCTTT; CDR3 protein: CATSDSGTTEAFF
V gene: TRBV12-3/TRBV12-4; clone size: many; D gene: -; J gene: TRBJ2-3; CDR3 DNA: TGTGCCAGCAGTCTCGAGGGGACGCAGTATTTT; CDR3 protein: CASSLEGTQYF
V gene: TRBV24-1; clone size: few; D gene: -; J gene: TRBJ1-1; CDR3 DNA: TGTGCCACCAGTTTAGGCGCGAACACTGAAGCTTTCTTT; CDR3 protein: CATSLGANTEAFF
V gene: TRBV6-5; clone size: few; D gene: -; J gene: TRBJ1-2; CDR3 DNA: TGTGCCAGCAGACTGGGGGGAGGGGATGGCTACACCTTC; CDR3 protein: CASRLGGGDGYTF
V gene: TRBV4-1; clone size: many; D gene: -; J gene: TRBJ1-2; CDR3 DNA: TGCGCCAGCAGCCAAGATCCCTATGGCTACACCTTC; CDR3 protein: CASSQDPYGYTF
V gene: TRBV12-3/TRBV12-4; clone size: -; D gene: -; J gene: TRBJ2-1; CDR3 DNA: TGTGCCTCCCTACCCCGGGACTTTCCGTACAATGAGCAGTTCTTC; CDR3 protein: CASLPRDFPYNEQFF
V gene: TRBV12-3/TRBV12-4; clone size: -; D gene: TRBD1; J gene: TRBJ2-5; CDR3 DNA: TGTGCCAGCAGTTTAGGGCGACAGGGAGAAGGGGAGACCCAGTACTTC; CDR3 protein: CASSLGRQGEGETQYF
V gene: TRBV10-2; clone size: few; D gene: -; J gene: TRBJ2-7; CDR3 DNA: TGCGCCAGCAGTGAGTCTGGCGGCCGCGACGAGCAGTACTTC; CDR3 protein: CASSESGGRDEQYF
V gene: TRBV20-1; clone size: few; D gene: TRBD1; J gene: TRBJ1-2; CDR3 DNA: TGCAGTGCCAAACTCCTACAGGGGTGGATCGATGGCTACACCTTC; CDR3 protein: CSAKLLQGWIDGYTF
V gene: TRBV4-3; clone size: many; D gene: -; J gene: TRBJ1-5; CDR3 DNA: TGCGCCAGCAGCCAAGATTGGGGATCCAATCAGCCCCAGCATTTT; CDR3 protein: CASSQDWGSNQPQHF
V gene: TRBV27; clone size: many; D gene: -; J gene: TRBJ1-1; CDR3 DNA: TGTGCCAGCACCTACTTGGGGTCGTTGGGAACTGAAGCTTTCTTT; CDR3 protein: CASTYLGSLGTEAFF
V gene: TRBV5-6; clone size: -; D gene: -; J gene: TRBJ1-2; CDR3 DNA: TGTGCCAGCAGCTTGGTGTCAGGCTATGGCTACAACTTC; CDR3 protein: CASSLVSGYGYNF
V gene: TRBV18; clone size: -; D gene: -; J gene: TRBJ2-7; CDR3 DNA: TGTGCCAGCTCACCAGGTCAGCACGAGCAGTACTTC; CDR3 protein: CASSPGQHEQYF
V gene: TRBV2; clone size: -; D gene: -; J gene: TRBJ1-1; CDR3 DNA: TGTGCCAGCCGTGGGTACACTGAAGCTTTCTTT; CDR3 protein: CASRGYTEAFF
V gene: TRBV7-9; clone size: many; D gene: -; J gene: TRBJ1-4; CDR3 DNA: TGTGCCAGCAGTTTTAACACTGCAACTAATGAAAAACTGTTTTTT; CDR3 protein: CASSFNTATNEKLFF
V gene: TRBV5-1; clone size: many; D gene: TRBD2; J gene: TRBJ2-7; CDR3 DNA: TGCGCCAGCAGCTTGAATCCGGGGGGGGCCTACGAGCAGTACTTC; CDR3 protein: CASSLNPGGAYEQYF
V gene: TRBV29-1; clone size: -; D gene: -; J gene: TRBJ2-3; CDR3 DNA: TGCAGCGTCAGGGCCTTGGGGGATACAGATACGCAGTATTTT; CDR3 protein: CSVRALGDTDTQYF
V gene: TRBV12-3/TRBV12-4; clone size: medium-sized; D gene: TRBD1; J gene: TRBJ2-5; CDR3 DNA: TGTGCCAGCAGACCCGATGGGGGACAGGGTGGTCAGACCCAGTACTTC; CDR3 protein: CASRPDGGQGGQTQYF